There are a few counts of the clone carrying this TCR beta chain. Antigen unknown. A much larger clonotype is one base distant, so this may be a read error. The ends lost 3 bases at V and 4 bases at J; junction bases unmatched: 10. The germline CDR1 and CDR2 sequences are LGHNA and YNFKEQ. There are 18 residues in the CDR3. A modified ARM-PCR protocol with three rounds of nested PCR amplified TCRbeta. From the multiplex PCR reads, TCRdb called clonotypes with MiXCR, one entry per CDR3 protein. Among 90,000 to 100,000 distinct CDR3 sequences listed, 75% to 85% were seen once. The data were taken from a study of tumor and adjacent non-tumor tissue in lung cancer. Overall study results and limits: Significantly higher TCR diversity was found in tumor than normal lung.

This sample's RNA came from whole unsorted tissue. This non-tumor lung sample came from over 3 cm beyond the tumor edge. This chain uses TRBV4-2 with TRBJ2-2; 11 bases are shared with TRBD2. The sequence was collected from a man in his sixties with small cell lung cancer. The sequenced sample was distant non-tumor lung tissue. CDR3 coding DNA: TGTGCCAGCAGCCAGGGGACTAGCGGAGCGGAGGGCACCGGGGAGCTGTTTTTT. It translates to CASSQGTSGAEGTGELFF.